These 9 T cell receptor beta chains originate from one sample sequenced in a study of CD8 T cells in Susac syndrome. Reverse transcription of about 0.5 to 1 ug RNA used random hexamers. TCRdb redid the calling of the immunoSEQ multiplex PCR reads with MiXCR, one entry per CDR3 protein. The profile shows about 190,000 distinct CDR3 sequences, 95% of them singletons. The sequenced material came from CD4+ T cells from PBMCs. Every receptor here comes from a human donor with Susac syndrome.

The genes are TRBV30 and TRBJ1-2; D uncertain. From germline, CDR1 is GTSNPN and CDR2 SVGIG (reference sequence). V was pared by 3 bases and J by 4 bases, with 15 bases between. This CDR3 comprises 14 residues. CDR3 residues: CAWRGVGFGYGYTF. The CDR3 nucleotides are TGTGCCTGGAGGGGCGTAGGGTTCGGCTATGGCTACACCTTC.

V usage is TRBV6-2 or TRBV6-3 and J usage is TRBJ1-2, with D unclear. Trimming cost V 4 bases and J 4 bases, with 16 bases left between them. CDR3 length: 15 amino acids. Per the germline V gene, CDR1 is MNHEY and CDR2 is SVGEGT. CDR3 residues: CASSSSAGRIYGYTF. The CDR3 DNA follows: TGTGCCAGCAGTTCCTCGGCTGGCAGGATCTATGGCTACACCTTC.

The chain combines TRBV3-1 with TRBJ1-4; D gene unclear. Trimming removed 0 bases from V and 0 bases from J, with 8 bases in between. The CDR3 runs 16 residues. Germline assignment: CDR1 LGHDT and CDR2 YNNKEL (reference sequence). The CDR3 spells CASSQELWSTNEKLFF. The CDR3 bases are TGTGCCAGCAGCCAAGAGTTGTGGTCAACTAATGAAAAACTGTTTTTT.

V usage is TRBV12-3 or TRBV12-4 and J usage is TRBJ1-5, with 9 bases fitting TRBD1. V was clipped by 4 bases and J by 1 base; unmatched bases: 8. The CDR3 sequence is 17 residues long. DNA of the CDR3: TGTGCCAGCAGTTCCGGGACAGGGACGTCGAGCAATCAGCCCCAGCATTTT. Translation gives CASSSGTGTSSNQPQHF.

V gene TRBV20-1 combines with J gene TRBJ2-4, with 7 positions matching TRBD2. Germline V gene data show CDR1 as DFQATT and CDR2 as SNEGSKA (reference sequence). The CDR3 contains 13 residues. Trimming at V came to 6 bases and at J to 5 bases, leaving 7 bases not matched to a gene. CDR3 protein: CSAGGLVENIQYF. In DNA, the CDR3 is TGCAGTGCCGGCGGACTAGTGGAAAACATTCAGTACTTC.

The rearrangement joins TRBV5-4 to TRBJ2-2; D may be TRBD1 (5 bases). The CDR3 contains 14 residues. V lost 0 bases, J lost 6 bases, and 9 bases lay in between. The V gene's germline CDR1 is SGHNT and CDR2 YYREEE (reference sequence). The CDR3 loop reads CASSLGRAAGELFF. DNA of the CDR3: TGTGCCAGCAGCTTGGGCAGGGCGGCCGGGGAGCTGTTTTTT.

CDR3 amino acids: CASRQGALNQPQHF. The CDR3 DNA reads as TGTGCCAGCAGACAGGGGGCCCTCAATCAGCCCCAGCATTTT. The genes are TRBV2 and TRBJ1-5, with TRBD1 matching over 9 bases. The trim removed 6 bases at V and 3 bases at J, leaving 3 bases unmatched. The CDR3 loop spans 14 amino acids. Germline-derived CDR1 and CDR2 are SNHLY and FYNNEI.

The chain combines TRBV5-1 with TRBJ1-6, with 8 bases aligning to TRBD1. CDR1 and CDR2 from the germline V gene are SGHRS and YFSETQ. V lost 5 bases, J lost 5 bases, and 6 bases stayed unmatched. The CDR3 extends over 15 amino acids. The CDR3 reads CASRPGTGNNSPLHF. The CDR3 DNA follows: TGCGCCAGCAGGCCCGGGACAGGCAATAATTCACCCCTCCACTTT.

The chain links TRBV6-4 to TRBJ2-1; D gene ambiguous. This CDR3 contains 16 residues. Germline CDR1 reads MRHNA; CDR2 reads SNTAGT. Trimming removed 5 bases at V and 4 bases at J, with 18 bases between. DNA of the CDR3: TGTGCCAGCAGTAGCGCGGCCGGGTCCCTATACAATGAGCAGTTCTTC. This translates into CASSSAAGSLYNEQFF.